The next 15 T cell receptor beta chains were all read from a single sample in a study of blood T cell repertoires in COVID-19. TCRdb keeps only in-frame clones here, not all; method: immunoSEQ multiplex PCR. The table lists about 18,000 clones, 87% of them singletons. Sequencing was carried out using peripheral blood. The receptors originated from a human donor in a cohort sampled during active COVID-19.

The chain is built from TRBV6-5 and TRBJ2-3, with D possibly TRBD1 on 6 matching bases. Trimming took off 7 bases at V and 6 bases at J, with 14 bases between the two ends. Per the germline V gene, CDR1 is MNHEY and CDR2 is SVGAGI. CDR3 size: 13 residues. The CDR3 loop reads CASTWGPRDTQYF. The CDR3 coding sequence is TGTGCCAGCACCTGGGGGCCGAGGGATACGCAGTATTTT.

J is TRBJ1-4 and V is TRBV5-1; weak D call: TRBD1 (5 bases). The CDR3 spans 14 residues. V was trimmed by 4 bases and J by 7 bases, leaving 14 bases between them. CDR1 and CDR2 (germline): SGHRS, YFSETQ. The CDR3 DNA reads TGCGCCAGCAGCGAACAGGTAGACGGTGAAAAACTGTTTTTT. Translation gives CASSEQVDGEKLFF.

This chain uses TRBV7-9 with TRBJ2-2; no clear D. Between the trimmed V and J ends, which lost 6 bases and 10 bases, there was a span of 6 bases. CDR1 is SEHNR and CDR2 is FQNEAQ in the germline V gene (reference sequence). The CDR3 contains 10 residues. Written as DNA, the CDR3 is TGTGCCAGCAGTTACTTGGAGCTGTTTTTT. This sequence encodes CASSYLELFF.

This clone was picked up one time. This chain connects TRBV2 to TRBJ2-5; 8 bases are shared with TRBD2. The CDR3 consists of 15 residues. Trimming took 6 bases from V and 1 from J; bases not matched to a gene: 7. CDR1 and CDR2 (germline): SNHLY, FYNNEI. The CDR3: CASSLRAGGQETQYF. The CDR3 DNA is TGTGCCAGCAGCCTTCGGGCGGGGGGCCAAGAGACCCAGTACTTC. Full variable domain (outside the CDR3, taken from reference TRBV2 and TRBJ2-5): EPEVTQTPSHQVTQMGQEVILRCVPISNHLYFYWYRQILGQKVEFLVSFYNNEISEKSEIFDDQFSVERPDGSNFTLKIRSTKLEDSAMYFCASSLRAGGQETQYFGPGTRLLVL.

The chain combines TRBV7-3 with TRBJ2-5; 7 nucleotides align to TRBD2. In germline, CDR1 is SGHTA, CDR2 FQGTGA. This CDR3 comprises 14 residues. J lost 5 bases, V lost 5 bases, and 8 bases had no gene match. DNA for the CDR3: TGTGCCAGCAGCCTCGAGGGAGGGCGGGAGACCCAGTACTTC. It is translated as CASSLEGGRETQYF.

The V and J genes are TRBV6-6 and TRBJ2-7; D perhaps matches TRBD1 (5 bases). V was trimmed by 0 bases and J by 10 bases, leaving 22 bases between them. The CDR3 is 16 residues long. CDR1 and CDR2 (germline): MNHNY, SVGAGI (reference sequence). CDR3 bases: TGTGCCAGCAGTTACTCGCCTATCGGGCAGGGCGGACACCAGTACTTC. This sequence encodes CASSYSPIGQGGHQYF.

The J gene is TRBJ1-5, the V gene TRBV6-6; D is uncertain. This CDR3 region has 14 residues. Trimming removed 7 bases at V and 3 bases at J, with 13 bases between. Looked up from germline, CDR1 is MNHNY and CDR2 is SVGAGI (reference sequence). Here the CDR3 reads CASKPESYNQPQHF. The CDR3 nucleotides are TGTGCCAGCAAGCCCGAGAGCTACAATCAGCCCCAGCATTTT.

This clone appeared once. This rearrangement joins TRBV4-2 to TRBJ1-2; no firm D call. Trimming cost V 1 base and J 5 bases, with 11 bases left between them. The CDR3 extends over 14 amino acids. CDR1 is LGHNA and CDR2 is YNFKEQ in the germline V gene. The CDR3 nucleotides are TGTGCCAGCAGCCAAGCGCAGGAGGTATATGGCTACACCTTC. As protein: CASSQAQEVYGYTF.

The V and J genes are TRBV6-1 and TRBJ2-5, with 7 bases aligning to TRBD2. The CDR3 extends over 15 amino acids. Trimming took 0 bases from V and 4 from J; bases not matched to a gene: 5. Germline CDR1 and CDR2: MNHNS and SASEGT. In DNA, the CDR3 is TGTGCCAGCAGTGAAGCGAGGGCGGGGGTAGAGACCCAGTACTTC. It specifies CASSEARAGVETQYF.

The genes are TRBV2 and TRBJ2-4; 8 bases agree with TRBD1. The CDR3 has 15 residues. V trimming: 1 base; J trimming: 4 bases; junction bases outside the gene matches: 3. Germline V gene data show CDR1 as SNHLY and CDR2 as FYNNEI. The CDR3 nucleotides are TGTGCCAGCAGTGAAGATTGGGACAGGAAAAACATTCAGTACTTC. As protein: CASSEDWDRKNIQYF.

The genes are TRBV20-1 and TRBJ1-6; the D is unclear. Germline CDR1 DFQATT, CDR2 SNEGSKA (reference sequence). The CDR3 totals 12 residues. V was cut by 3 bases and J by 6 bases, with 6 bases left in between. The chain's CDR3 is CSASPSNSPLHF. For the CDR3, the DNA is TGCAGTGCTAGTCCCAGTAATTCACCCCTCCACTTT.

The V and J genes are TRBV5-1 and TRBJ1-4, with TRBD1 identical over 8 bases. V was pared by 4 bases and J by 7 bases, with 6 bases of the junction left unmatched. Per germline, CDR1 SGHRS and CDR2 YFSETQ. The CDR3 is 14 residues long. CDR3 amino acids: CASSLGQASEKLFF. The CDR3 coding sequence is TGCGCCAGCAGCCTGGGACAGGCTTCTGAAAAACTGTTTTTT.

V and J are TRBV19 and TRBJ2-5; 9 bases are a match to TRBD2. Losses at the gene ends were 2 bases for V and 5 bases for J; bases not matched to a gene: 3. The germline V gene has CDR1 LNHDA and CDR2 SQIVND (reference sequence). The CDR3 runs to 14 residues. CDR3 in DNA: TGTGCCAGTAGTATACTAGCGGGGTGGGAGACCCAGTACTTC. Translated, it gives CASSILAGWETQYF.

This rearrangement joins TRBV19 to TRBJ2-5; tentative D call: TRBD2 (7 bases). The CDR3 runs 16 residues. Trimming stripped 3 bases from V and 5 bases from J, with 19 bases between. Germline CDR1 is LNHDA and CDR2 is SQIVND (reference sequence). This CDR3 is CASSIDGRGLGETQYF. CDR3 DNA: TGTGCCAGTAGTATTGATGGGCGGGGGCTCGGGGAGACCCAGTACTTC.

This clone was observed a single time. The chain uses TRBV6-5 and TRBJ1-6; tentative D call: TRBD1 (6 bases). CDR3 length: 13 amino acids. Looked up from germline, CDR1 is MNHEY and CDR2 is SVGAGI. The V end was cut by 5 bases, the J end by 9 bases, with 11 bases between. CDR3 amino acids: CASSQGLGSPLHF. The CDR3 nucleotides read TGTGCCAGCAGTCAGGGGCTAGGTTCACCCCTCCACTTT.